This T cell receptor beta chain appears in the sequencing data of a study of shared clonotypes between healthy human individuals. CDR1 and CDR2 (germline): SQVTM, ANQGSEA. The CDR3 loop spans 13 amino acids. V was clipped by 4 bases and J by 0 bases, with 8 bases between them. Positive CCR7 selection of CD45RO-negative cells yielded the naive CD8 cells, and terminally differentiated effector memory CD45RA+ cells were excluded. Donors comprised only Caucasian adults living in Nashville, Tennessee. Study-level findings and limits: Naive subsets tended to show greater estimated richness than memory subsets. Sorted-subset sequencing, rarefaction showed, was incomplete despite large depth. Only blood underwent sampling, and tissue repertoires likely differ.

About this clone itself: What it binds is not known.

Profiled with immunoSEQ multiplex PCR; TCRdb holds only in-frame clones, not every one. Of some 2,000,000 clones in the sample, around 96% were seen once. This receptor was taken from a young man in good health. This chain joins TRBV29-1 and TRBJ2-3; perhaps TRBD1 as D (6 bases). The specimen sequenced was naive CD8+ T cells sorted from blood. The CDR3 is CSVAQGSTDTQYF. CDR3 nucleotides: TGCAGCGTTGCCCAGGGGAGCACAGATACGCAGTATTTT.